In this sample, the clone carrying this TCR beta chain turned up a few times. Its cognate antigen is unknown. The record originates from a study of beta chain features in type 1 diabetes. Findings and limits, study-wide: Comparison showed that naive, central memory and Treg TCRB repertoires appeared more similar among patients than among healthy donors.

The CDR3 length is 13 residues. Germline lookup yields CDR1 MDHEN and CDR2 SYDVKM. V was shortened by 6 bases and J by 2 bases, with 9 bases between the two germline ends. Of the isolated RNA, all was reverse transcribed, and so the sequenced material was expressed TCRB transcripts. Profiled with immunoSEQ multiplex PCR; TCRdb holds only in-frame clones, not every one. The top ten clones hold approximately 0.47% of a sample with over 300,000 clones, around 7.6% of them seen once. The sequence was obtained from a woman aged 18-29 years in good health. V is TRBV28 and J is TRBJ2-3; D gene uncertain. The sequencing sample was made of central memory CD4+ T cells from blood. The CDR3 spells CASSPSDTDTQYF. DNA of the CDR3: TGTGCCAGCAGCCCCTCCGACACAGATACGCAGTATTTT.